This TCR beta chain was observed in a study of tumor and adjacent non-tumor tissue in lung cancer. Study-level background: Patients were aged about 30 to 76, nine to eleven men and 4 to 6 women, stage I to III.

The template was RNA from unsorted bulk tissue. More than 3 cm separated this lung sample from the edge of the tumor. This clonotype was detected ten times or more. The CDR3 sequence is 15 residues long. The trim removed 0 bases at V and 2 bases at J, leaving 3 bases unmatched. Germline V gene sequence: CDR1 SGHNT, CDR2 YYREEE (reference sequence). TCRbeta libraries were built with three rounds of nested PCR, modified from ARM-PCR. Using its own MiXCR run on the multiplex PCR reads, TCRdb lists one record per CDR3 protein. The table shows about 67,000 distinct CDR3 sequences, with 76% occurring only once.

The chain is built from TRBV5-4 and TRBJ2-7; 9 bases fit TRBD2. Sequencing was carried out using distant non-tumor lung tissue. This TCR came from a man between 60 and 75 years old with non-small cell lung cancer. CDR3 protein: CASSLEVAGAYEQYF. The CDR3 nucleotides read TGTGCCAGCAGCTTGGAGGTAGCGGGGGCCTACGAGCAGTACTTC.